These T cell receptor beta chains were read from a single sample in a study of cytomegalovirus exposure and HLA in healthy donors. The protocol was immunoSEQ multiplex PCR, while the TCRdb copy is restricted to in-frame clones and leaves out a portion. The sample lists a few hundred thousand clones; about 80% were seen once. Sequences were obtained from PBMCs. The receptors here all came from a woman between 55 and 75 years old in good health and CMV-seropositive. CDR3s include the opening cysteine and the closing phenylalanine or tryptophan. D genes are given only for firm matches. Clone sizes are given selectively: once, few, many, or a class where the clone is expanded.

.	TRBV6-1	TRBJ1-3	TRBD1	CASSTGDYGNTIYF	TGTGCCAGCAGTACAGGGGATTATGGAAACACCATATATTTT
.	TRBV6-5	TRBJ1-1	TRBD1	CASSYYTGVGTEAFF	TGTGCCAGCAGTTACTATACAGGGGTGGGCACTGAAGCTTTCTTT
.	TRBV9	TRBJ2-2	.	CASSVASSVGELFF	TGTGCCAGCAGCGTAGCTTCTAGCGTCGGGGAGCTGTTTTTT
.	TRBV2	TRBJ2-3	.	CASHRDSRTDTQYF	TGTGCCAGCCATCGGGACTCACGCACAGATACGCAGTATTTT
.	TRBV7-9	TRBJ2-3	.	CASSLGTVTSTDTQYF	TGTGCCAGCAGCTTAGGGACAGTCACTAGCACAGATACGCAGTATTTT
once	TRBV4-1	TRBJ2-5	.	CASSQAARKETQYF	TGCGCCAGCAGCCAAGCGGCTAGGAAAGAGACCCAGTACTTC
.	TRBV29-1	TRBJ1-4	TRBD1	CTAGEGQAWFF	TGCACCGCGGGAGAGGGACAGGCTTGGTTTTTT
.	TRBV18	TRBJ2-7	.	CASSRSDTVDEQYF	TGTGCCAGCTCACGGTCGGACACGGTAGACGAGCAGTACTTC
once	TRBV7-3	TRBJ2-3	.	CASSLTYTDTQYF	TGTGCCAGCAGCTTAACGTACACAGATACGCAGTATTTT
.	TRBV4-1	TRBJ2-2	.	CASSQDRLLLGELFF	TGCGCCAGCAGCCAAGATCGACTCCTACTCGGGGAGCTGTTTTTT
few	TRBV4-1	TRBJ2-2	.	CASSFRRTGELFF	TGCGCCAGCAGCTTCCGGAGGACCGGGGAGCTGTTTTTT
few	TRBV11-2	TRBJ1-1	.	CASSSFPRQGITEAFF	TGTGCCAGCAGCTCTTTTCCGCGGCAGGGTATAACTGAAGCTTTCTTT
.	TRBV11-2	TRBJ2-7	.	CASSLRRNSYEQYF	TGTGCCAGCAGCTTGCGGAGGAACTCCTACGAGCAGTACTTC
once	TRBV5-1	TRBJ2-7	.	CASSFSGGAVHEQYF	TGCGCCAGCAGCTTTAGTGGCGGAGCCGTCCACGAGCAGTACTTC
.	TRBV4-1	TRBJ1-5	.	CASSQEYGRVGQPQHF	TGCGCCAGCAGCCAAGAGTATGGGAGGGTCGGACAGCCCCAGCATTTT
.	TRBV20-1	TRBJ2-7	TRBD1	CSASDRVEQYF	TGCAGTGCTTCGGACAGGGTTGAGCAGTACTTC
once	TRBV10-3	TRBJ2-7	.	CAISEGLQYPYEQYF	TGTGCCATCAGTGAGGGACTACAGTACCCCTACGAGCAGTACTTC
few	TRBV5-6	TRBJ1-1	.	CASSLELRGTEAFF	TGTGCCAGCAGCTTGGAACTCAGGGGCACTGAAGCTTTCTTT
.	TRBV5-4	TRBJ2-2	.	CASSLAGDSGELFF	TGTGCCAGCAGCTTGGCCGGGGATAGCGGGGAGCTGTTTTTT
medium-sized	TRBV25-1	TRBJ1-1	.	CASSEYHNTEAFF	TGTGCCAGCAGTGAATACCATAACACTGAAGCTTTCTTT